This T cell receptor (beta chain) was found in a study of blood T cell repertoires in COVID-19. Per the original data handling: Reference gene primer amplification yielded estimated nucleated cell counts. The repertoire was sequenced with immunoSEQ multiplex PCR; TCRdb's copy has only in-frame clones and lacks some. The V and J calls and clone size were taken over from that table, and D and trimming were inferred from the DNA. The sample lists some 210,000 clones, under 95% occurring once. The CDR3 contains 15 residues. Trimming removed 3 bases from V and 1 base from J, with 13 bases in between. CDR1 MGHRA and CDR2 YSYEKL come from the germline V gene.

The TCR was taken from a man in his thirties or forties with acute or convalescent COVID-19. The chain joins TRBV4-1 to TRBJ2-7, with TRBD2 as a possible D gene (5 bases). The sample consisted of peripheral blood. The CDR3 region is CASSQAGAGSYEQYF. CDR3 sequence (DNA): TGCGCCAGCAGCCAGGCGGGTGCAGGTTCCTACGAGCAGTACTTC.